This T cell receptor (beta chain) was sequenced for a study of blood T cell repertoires in COVID-19. Study-level information: Sites in the United States, Italy and Spain provided acute and convalescent COVID-19 samples.

Clones were sequenced by immunoSEQ multiplex PCR, and TCRdb holds only the in-frame ones, with some missing. In the table there are about 230,000 clones, 81% of which are singletons. V lost 6 bases and J lost 5; bases outside the gene matches: 6. The CDR3 has 13 residues. Germline CDR1 is MDHEN and CDR2 is SYDVKM. The receptor was derived from an elderly woman with acute or convalescent COVID-19. Sequenced input: peripheral blood. V usage is TRBV28 and J usage is TRBJ1-1; TRBD1 matches at 7 bases. Here the CDR3 reads CASSGQARTEAFF. The DNA for the CDR3 is TGTGCCAGCAGCGGACAGGCGAGGACTGAAGCTTTCTTT.